This T cell receptor (beta chain) is from a study of T cells in Graves' hyperthyroidism and ophthalmopathy. Using RNA transcripts as the source, TCR beta CDR3 regions were amplified. First-round RT-PCR targeting the TCR CDR3 was performed with the HTBI primer set. A single record per CDR3 protein comes from TCRdb applying MiXCR to the multiplex PCR reads. The sample contains 530,000 or so distinct CDR3 sequences, approximately 17% of which appear only once. This CDR3 is 16 amino acids long. In germline, CDR1 is SGHRS, CDR2 YFSETQ. This clonotype has only a few counts. The junction shows a germline mismatch at one end, possibly a read error.

The chain recombines TRBV5-1 with TRBJ2-7; D is possibly TRBD1 (6 bases). Sequenced sample: blood. The sequence came from a woman aged 18-29 years with Graves' ophthalmopathy. CDR3 nucleotides: TGCGCCAGCAGCTTGTTCGAGACAGGCAACTCCTACAAGCAGTACTTC. Its protein product is CASSLFETGNSYKQYF. The complete variable domain, with remaining parts taken from reference TRBV5-1 and TRBJ2-7, reads KAGVTQTPRYLIKTRGQQVTLSCSPISGHRSVSWYQQTPGQGLQFLFEYFSETQRNKGNFPGRFSGRQFSNSRSEMNVSTLELGDSALYLCASSLFETGNSYKQYFGPGTRLTVT.